A single sample gave rise to the 21 T cell receptor beta chains below, sequenced in a study of blood T cell repertoires in COVID-19. The data were produced by immunoSEQ multiplex PCR, yet TCRdb's version contains in-frame clones alone and is incomplete. The repertoire holds nearly 40,000 clones, with about 80% as singletons. The sequencing input was peripheral blood. The receptors were gathered from a man in his fifties or sixties with active or convalescent COVID-19.

The chain combines TRBV21-1 with TRBJ1-2. TRBV21-1 is designated a pseudogene. The CDR3 runs to 17 residues. CDR3 sequence reads: CASSKRQVGGTQGGYTF. The CDR3 DNA follows: TGTGCCAGCAGCAAAAGGCAGGTCGGGGGGACCCAGGGGGGCTACACCTTC.

This chain uses TRBV11-2 with TRBJ2-5, with TRBD2 identical over 8 bases. The length of the CDR3 is 14 residues. CDR1 and CDR2 from the germline V gene are SGHAT and FQNNGV. V shed 6 bases, J shed 5 bases, and the junction held 8 bases outside the gene matches. CDR3 DNA: TGTGCCAGCAGGATCGGGGGGGCCGGCGAGACCCAGTACTTC. It yields the protein CASRIGGAGETQYF. The full variable domain, with the rest looked up from reference TRBV11-2 and TRBJ2-5, is EAGVAQSPRYKIIEKRQSVAFWCNPISGHATLYWYQQILGQGPKLLIQFQNNGVVDDSQLPKDRFSAERLKGVDSTLKIQPAKLEDSAVYLCASRIGGAGETQYFGPGTRLLVL.

The genes are TRBV5-8 and TRBJ2-7, with no clear D. Germline V gene lookup returns CDR1 SGHTS and CDR2 YDEGEE. Trimming removed 2 bases from V and 4 bases from J, with 16 bases in between. This CDR3 contains 15 residues. CDR3 sequence reads: CASSLHGQVGYEQYF. Written as DNA, the CDR3 is TGTGCCAGCAGCTTACATGGGCAGGTTGGGTACGAGCAGTACTTC.

V usage is TRBV4-2 and J usage is TRBJ2-7, with 9 bases fitting TRBD2. J gave up 6 bases and V 0 bases, and 12 bases lay outside the gene matches. Germline V lookup: CDR1 LGHNA, CDR2 YNFKEQ. This CDR3 has 17 amino acids. The DNA for the CDR3 is TGTGCCAGCAGCCAAGACATCCTGGCGGGGGGGCCGGGCGAGCAGTACTTC. It yields the protein CASSQDILAGGPGEQYF.

This clone appeared a few times. The gene calls are TRBV4-2 and TRBJ2-7; 8 bases fit TRBD1. Germline CDR1 reads LGHNA; CDR2 reads YNFKEQ. The CDR3 consists of 17 residues. Trimming removed 3 bases from V and 0 bases from J; junction bases left unmatched: 10. CDR3 nucleotide sequence: TGTGCCAGCAGCCAGCCCCCGGGACAGGCAAGCTCCTACGAGCAGTACTTC. Its protein is CASSQPPGQASSYEQYF.

V gene TRBV19 combines with J gene TRBJ1-5, with D hard to call. The CDR3 is 13 amino acids. CDR1 LNHDA and CDR2 SQIVND come from the germline V gene (reference sequence). Trimming stripped 4 bases from V and 5 bases from J, with 9 bases between. The CDR3 sequence is CASSNQLHQPQHF. CDR3 nucleotide sequence: TGTGCCAGTAGTAACCAACTACATCAGCCCCAGCATTTT.

The V call is TRBV19, the J call TRBJ2-1; a possible D gene is TRBD2 (5 bases). Germline values: CDR1 LNHDA, CDR2 SQIVND (reference sequence). The germline V and J ends were trimmed by 1 base and 8 bases, with 9 bases remaining between them. There are 13 residues in the CDR3. CDR3 in amino acids: CASSIGPGDEQFF. The CDR3 DNA follows: TGTGCCAGTAGTATAGGTCCCGGGGATGAGCAGTTCTTC.

The chain carries TRBV25-1 and TRBJ1-2; possibly TRBD1 for D (6 bases). The CDR3 sequence is 13 residues long. V shed 4 bases and J shed 3 bases, with 9 bases lying between them. Germline values: CDR1 MGHDK, CDR2 SYGVNS. The CDR3 DNA follows: TGTGCCAGCAGTGCGGGACAAGACTATGGCTACACCTTC. It specifies CASSAGQDYGYTF.

V usage is TRBV5-6 and J usage is TRBJ1-1; D is unresolved. Trimming took off 4 bases at V and 3 bases at J, with 13 bases between the two ends. Germline values: CDR1 SGHDT, CDR2 YYEEEE. This CDR3 is built from 14 residues. CDR3 nucleotide sequence: TGTGCCAGCAGCAAGTATGAGTCCTACACTGAAGCTTTCTTT. Amino acid sequence: CASSKYESYTEAFF.

The chain employs TRBV6-6 and TRBJ1-2, with D hard to call. Germline V gene lookup returns CDR1 MNHNY and CDR2 SVGAGI (reference sequence). Trimming took off 0 bases at V and 4 bases at J, with 9 bases between the two ends. The CDR3 has 14 residues. Here the CDR3 DNA reads TGTGCCAGCAGTTACTCTGGGGAGGTCTATGGCTACACCTTC. It yields the protein CASSYSGEVYGYTF.

The chain joins TRBV4-1 to TRBJ2-5, with 8 bases fitting TRBD2. The germline V gene has CDR1 MGHRA and CDR2 YSYEKL. This CDR3 comprises 15 residues. Unmatched junction bases numbered 6, after V lost 6 bases and J lost 0 bases. CDR3 region: CASRRAGANQETQYF. CDR3 bases: TGCGCCAGCAGACGAGCGGGGGCAAACCAAGAGACCCAGTACTTC.

This chain joins TRBV12-5 and TRBJ2-7, with 8 bases aligning to TRBD1. The V gene end was trimmed by 5 bases and the J gene end by 1 base; junction bases not matched to a gene: 10. This CDR3 has 16 amino acids. Germline V gives CDR1 LGHNT, CDR2 FRNRAP. The CDR3 spells CASGLDLDRASYEQYF. Here the CDR3 DNA reads TGTGCTAGTGGTCTGGACCTGGACAGGGCTTCCTACGAGCAGTACTTC.

The chain combines TRBV2 with TRBJ1-4, with D hard to call. The V gene lost 6 bases and the J gene lost 4 bases, with 6 bases spanning the gap. Germline V CDR1 and CDR2: SNHLY, FYNNEI. The CDR3 runs to 12 residues. The CDR3 region is CASSRNNEKLFF. The CDR3 DNA follows: TGTGCCAGCAGCAGGAATAATGAAAAACTGTTTTTT.

V usage is TRBV30 and J usage is TRBJ1-1; D might be TRBD1 (6 bases). CDR1 is GTSNPN, CDR2 SVGIG, per germline (reference sequence). With 2 bases removed from V and 1 base from J, the gap between germline ends came to 17 bases. The CDR3 has 16 residues. The CDR3 coding sequence is TGTGCCTGGAGTCCCGCCCCACAGGGAACGAACACTGAAGCTTTCTTT. Translated: CAWSPAPQGTNTEAFF.

The sample holds one count of this clone. This chain links TRBV27 with TRBJ2-1; D perhaps matches TRBD1 (6 bases). V lost 3 bases, J lost 2 bases, and 8 bases lay in between. The CDR3 is 14 residues long. Germline-derived CDR1 and CDR2 are MNHEY and SMNVEV (reference sequence). DNA of the CDR3: TGTGCCAGCAGTTTGGACAGAGCCTACAATGAGCAGTTCTTC. This encodes CASSLDRAYNEQFF.

The chain joins TRBV7-3 to TRBJ2-3; 9 bases map to TRBD1. The CDR3 spans 15 residues. V shed 3 bases, J shed 5 bases, and the junction held 6 bases outside the gene matches. The germline V gene has CDR1 SGHTA and CDR2 FQGTGA. As DNA, the CDR3 is TGTGCCAGCAGCTTGTGGGACAGGGAAGGAGATACGCAGTATTTT. Protein product: CASSLWDREGDTQYF.

The chain carries TRBV4-2 and TRBJ2-3; 8 bases agree with TRBD2. CDR3 length: 18 amino acids. Germline V gene data show CDR1 as LGHNA and CDR2 as YNFKEQ. V was clipped by 3 bases and J by 2 bases; unmatched bases: 13. CDR3 nucleotide sequence: TGTGCCAGCAGCCAGATACCCGGGCGGGGGGCGGACACAGATACGCAGTATTTT. Its translation: CASSQIPGRGADTDTQYF.

The J gene is TRBJ1-5, the V gene TRBV12-3 or TRBV12-4; a weak D match, TRBD1 (5 bases). Between the trimmed V and J ends, which lost 6 bases and 5 bases, there was a span of 11 bases. The CDR3 consists of 13 residues. CDR3 in DNA: TGTGCCAGCAGGAAGTCGGGGGATCAGCCCCAGCATTTT. The encoded protein is CASRKSGDQPQHF.

This clone has just one count. The chain combines TRBV6-2 or TRBV6-3 with TRBJ2-5, with 10 nucleotides matching TRBD1. Germline assignment: CDR1 MNHEY and CDR2 SVGEGT. V shed 6 bases, J shed 5 bases, and the junction held 12 bases outside the gene matches. The CDR3 runs to 16 residues. The chain's CDR3 is CASSSGTGAQRETQYF. In DNA, the CDR3 is TGTGCCAGCAGCTCCGGGACAGGGGCCCAAAGGGAGACCCAGTACTTC.

This clone was picked up one time. J is TRBJ2-5 and V is TRBV10-2; the match to TRBD2 covers 9 bases. The CDR3 has 15 amino acids. After removal of 4 bases from V and 6 bases from J, the junction contained 9 bases not matched to a gene. Germline values: CDR1 WSHSY, CDR2 SAAADI. The CDR3 sequence: CASSVGRGGVKTQYF. In DNA form, the CDR3 reads TGCGCCAGCAGTGTTGGGCGGGGGGGCGTAAAGACCCAGTACTTC.

The chain is built from TRBV2 and TRBJ1-1; TRBD1 aligns across 10 bases. The germline CDR1 and CDR2 sequences are SNHLY and FYNNEI. The CDR3 totals 17 residues. The V and J ends lost 3 bases and 4 bases, in that order; junction bases with no gene match: 11. CDR3 in DNA: TGTGCCAGCAGTGATGCCGGTCGGGACAGGGGAATCACTGAAGCTTTCTTT. Translation gives CASSDAGRDRGITEAFF.